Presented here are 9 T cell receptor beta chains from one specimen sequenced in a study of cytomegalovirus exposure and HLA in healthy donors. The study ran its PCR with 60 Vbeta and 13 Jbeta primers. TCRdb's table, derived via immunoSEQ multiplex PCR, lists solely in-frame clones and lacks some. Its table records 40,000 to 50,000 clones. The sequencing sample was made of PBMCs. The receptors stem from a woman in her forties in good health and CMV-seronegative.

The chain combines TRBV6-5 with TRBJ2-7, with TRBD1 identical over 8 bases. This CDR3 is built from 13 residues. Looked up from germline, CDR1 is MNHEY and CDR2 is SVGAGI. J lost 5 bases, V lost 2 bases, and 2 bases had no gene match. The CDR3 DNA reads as TGTGCCAGCAGTTACGACAGGGGCCACGAGCAGTACTTC. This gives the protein CASSYDRGHEQYF.

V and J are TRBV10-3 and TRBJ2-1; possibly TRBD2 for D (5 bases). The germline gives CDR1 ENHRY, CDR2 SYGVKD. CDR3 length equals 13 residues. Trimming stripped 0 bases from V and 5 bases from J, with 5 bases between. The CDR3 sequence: CAISESGDNEQFF. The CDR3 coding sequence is TGTGCCATCAGTGAGTCCGGGGACAATGAGCAGTTCTTC.

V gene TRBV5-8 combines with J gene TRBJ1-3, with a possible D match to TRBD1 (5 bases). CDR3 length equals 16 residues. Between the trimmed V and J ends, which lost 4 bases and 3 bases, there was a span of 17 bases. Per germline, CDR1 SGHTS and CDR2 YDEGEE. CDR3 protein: CASSQWGRAIGNTIYF. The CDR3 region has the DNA TGTGCCAGCAGCCAATGGGGCCGCGCGATTGGAAACACCATATATTTT.

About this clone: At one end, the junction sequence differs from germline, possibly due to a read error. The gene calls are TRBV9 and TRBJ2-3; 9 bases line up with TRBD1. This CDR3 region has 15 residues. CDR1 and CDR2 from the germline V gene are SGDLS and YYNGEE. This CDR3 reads CASSTGTGSTDKQYF. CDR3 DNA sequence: TGTGCCAGCAGCACCGGGACAGGGAGCACAGATAAGCAGTATTTT. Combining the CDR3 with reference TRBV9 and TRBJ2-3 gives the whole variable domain DSGVTQTPKHLITATGQRVTLRCSPRSGDLSVYWYQQSLDQGLQFLIQYYNGEERAKGNILERFSAQQFPDLHSELNLSSLELGDSALYFCASSTGTGSTDKQYFGPGTRLTVL.

CDR3: CASSEDGADYTF. For the CDR3, the DNA is TGTGCCAGCAGTGAAGATGGGGCCGACTACACCTTC. The chain employs TRBV6-1 and TRBJ1-2, with a weak D call TRBD1 (5 bases). Germline V gives CDR1 MNHNS, CDR2 SASEGT. The germline V and J ends were trimmed by 1 base and 10 bases, with 10 bases remaining between them. The CDR3 runs to 12 residues.

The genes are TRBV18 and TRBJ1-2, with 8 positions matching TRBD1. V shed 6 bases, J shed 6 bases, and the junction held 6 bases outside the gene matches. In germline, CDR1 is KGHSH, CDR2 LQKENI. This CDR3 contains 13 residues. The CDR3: CASSLSTGDGYTF. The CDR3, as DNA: TGTGCCAGCTCCCTTTCGACAGGGGATGGCTACACCTTC.

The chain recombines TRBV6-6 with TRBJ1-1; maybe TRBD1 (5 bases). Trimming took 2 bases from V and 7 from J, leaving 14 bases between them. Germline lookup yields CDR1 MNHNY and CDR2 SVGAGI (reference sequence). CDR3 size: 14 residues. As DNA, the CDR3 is TGTGCCAGCAGTTACGGTTGGGGGGTAGGTGAAGCTTTCTTT. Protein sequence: CASSYGWGVGEAFF.

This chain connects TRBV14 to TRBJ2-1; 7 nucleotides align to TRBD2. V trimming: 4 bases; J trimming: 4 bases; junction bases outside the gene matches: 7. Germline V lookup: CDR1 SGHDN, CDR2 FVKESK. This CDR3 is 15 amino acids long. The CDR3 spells CASSLQAGPYNEQFF. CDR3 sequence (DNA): TGTGCCAGCAGCCTTCAAGCGGGGCCTTACAATGAGCAGTTCTTC.

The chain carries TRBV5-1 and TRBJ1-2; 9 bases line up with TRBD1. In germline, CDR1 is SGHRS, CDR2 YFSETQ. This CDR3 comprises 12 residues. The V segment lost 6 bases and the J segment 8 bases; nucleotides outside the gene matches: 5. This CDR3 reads CASTEQGAGYTF. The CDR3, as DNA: TGCGCCAGCACTGAACAGGGGGCCGGCTACACCTTC.